A selection of T cell receptor beta chains follows, all from one sample in a study of cytomegalovirus exposure and HLA in healthy donors. Assay: immunoSEQ multiplex PCR; the TCRdb copy retains only in-frame clones and omits some. The sample includes approximately 150,000 clones, roughly three quarters of them seen just once. Sequenced sample: PBMCs. These receptors all stem from a man aged 18 to 29 in good health and CMV-seropositive. Both conserved end residues are part of each CDR3. The D gene is left open where the match is weak. Expanded clones get a size class; other rows say once, few or many, or leave the size out.

TRBV7-9	TRBJ2-7	NA	TRBD2	TGTGCCAGCAGCACCAACGGACTAGCGGGAAACGGGCAGTACTTC	CASSTNGLAGNGQYF
TRBV15	TRBJ1-2	NA	TRBD1	TGTGCCACCAGCGGAACAGGGGGGATCAACTATGGCTACACCTTC	CATSGTGGINYGYTF
TRBV19	TRBJ1-2	NA	TRBD1	TGTGCCAGTACCGCGGACAGGGATTGGGCAACCTACTATGGCTACACCTTC	CASTADRDWATYYGYTF
TRBV4-1	TRBJ2-7	NA	NA	TGCGCCAGCAGCCAACGGGACTTTCCCGGGGAGCAGTACTTC	CASSQRDFPGEQYF
TRBV9	TRBJ2-5	NA	NA	TGTGCCAGCAGCGTACTGCCAGATCAAGAGACCCAGTACTTC	CASSVLPDQETQYF
TRBV6-5	TRBJ2-5	NA	NA	TGTGCCAGCAGTTACTCCAAGCTTCCTTCACAAGAGACCCAGTACTTC	CASSYSKLPSQETQYF
TRBV7-9	TRBJ2-2	few	TRBD2	TGTTCCAGCAGCTTAGTTCCGGGAGGGCCTACCGGGGAGCTGTTTTTT	CSSSLVPGGPTGELFF
TRBV4-1	TRBJ1-4	few	NA	TGCGCCAGCAGCCACGAAAAGGAGGGGTCGGATGAAAAACTGTTTTTT	CASSHEKEGSDEKLFF
TRBV7-7	TRBJ2-1	NA	TRBD2	TGTGCCAGCAGCTTGGGGGGGGGTATTAATGAGCAGTTCTTC	CASSLGGGINEQFF
TRBV5-1	TRBJ2-5	NA	TRBD2	TGCGCCAGCAGCTTCAAGCGGGGGAACCAAGAGACCCAGTACTTC	CASSFKRGNQETQYF
TRBV25-1	TRBJ1-1	few	TRBD1	TGTGCCAGCAGTGAAAAGAGGGGGCGCGGGTACACTGAAGCTTTCTTT	CASSEKRGRGYTEAFF
TRBV2	TRBJ2-7	NA	TRBD1	TGTGCCAGCAGTTTCGCAGGGGGCGGAAACGAGCAGTACTTC	CASSFAGGGNEQYF
TRBV6-5	TRBJ1-5	NA	NA	TGTGCCAGCAGTCTATATGGGGGGGGCAATCAGCCCCAGCATTTT	CASSLYGGGNQPQHF
TRBV6-5	TRBJ1-5	NA	NA	TGTGCCAGCAGTGAAGGAGCTCAGCCCCAGCATTTT	CASSEGAQPQHF
TRBV5-6	TRBJ1-6	NA	NA	TGTGCCAGCAGCTTGCTGGGAGGCTCCTATAATTCACCCCTCCACTTT	CASSLLGGSYNSPLHF
TRBV7-2	TRBJ2-7	few	NA	TGTGCCAGCAGCTGGACGGACTCATACGAGCAGTACTTC	CASSWTDSYEQYF
TRBV27	TRBJ2-6	few	NA	TGTGCCAGCACTCCACAGGGCTCAAGCTCTGGGGCCAACGTCCTGACTTTC	CASTPQGSSSGANVLTF
TRBV7-9	TRBJ1-2	NA	TRBD1	TGTTCCAGCAGCTTAGAGGCAGGGGGTAACTATGGCTACACCTTC	CSSSLEAGGNYGYTF
TRBV11-2	TRBJ1-5	NA	TRBD1	TGTGCCAGCAGCCCCCCAATACCGGGACAGTTTTTCAGCAATCAGCCCCAGCATTTT	CASSPPIPGQFFSNQPQHF
TRBV5-1	TRBJ1-1	NA	NA	TGCGCCAGCAGCTTGGGGCCAGGGCTAAACACTGAAGCTTTCTTT	CASSLGPGLNTEAFF
TRBV5-8	TRBJ2-1	NA	TRBD1	TGTGCCAGCAGCTTTACTACCACAGGGGAAGGTCTGTTCTTC	CASSFTTTGEGLFF
TRBV5-8	TRBJ2-5	NA	NA	TGTGCCAGCAGCTGGATACAGGGGGGGGAGACCCAGTACTTC	CASSWIQGGETQYF
TRBV6-1	TRBJ2-7	NA	NA	TGTGCCAGCAGTTTAACAGGAACCCCCTACGAGCAGTACTTC	CASSLTGTPYEQYF
TRBV10-2	TRBJ2-1	NA	NA	TGCGCCAGCAGTCCCTCTCGTCGGGATGGTCCCTACAATGGGCAGTTCTTC	CASSPSRRDGPYNGQFF
TRBV6-1	TRBJ2-7	NA	TRBD1	TGTGCCAGCAGTGTACGGACAGGGGGAATATACGAGCAGTACTTC	CASSVRTGGIYEQYF
TRBV7-9	TRBJ2-1	NA	NA	TGTGCCAGCAGCTTAGGCAGGGGCAGGTACAATGAGCAGTTCTTC	CASSLGRGRYNEQFF
TRBV5-1	TRBJ2-7	NA	TRBD2	TGCGCCAGCAGCTCGGCTAGCGGGAGTCTCTACGAGCAGTACTTC	CASSSASGSLYEQYF
TRBV4-1	TRBJ1-6	NA	NA	TGCGCCAGCAGCCAAGTAGAAATAAACTCCTATAATTCACCCCTCCACTTT	CASSQVEINSYNSPLHF
TRBV6-1	TRBJ1-1	NA	TRBD1	TGTGCCAGCAGTGTGGGACAGATGAACACTGAAGCTTTCTTT	CASSVGQMNTEAFF
TRBV19	TRBJ2-2	few	TRBD2	TGTGCCAGTAGTATTCGGACTAGTGTCACCGGGGAGCTGTTTTTT	CASSIRTSVTGELFF
TRBV19	TRBJ2-1	NA	TRBD2	TGTGCCAGTAGTCCACTTAGCGGGAGGGCAGGCAATGAGCAGTTCTTC	CASSPLSGRAGNEQFF
TRBV6-6	TRBJ1-1	NA	NA	TGTGCCAGCAGTTACGACAGACTGAACACTGAAGCTTTCTTT	CASSYDRLNTEAFF
TRBV10-3	TRBJ1-3	NA	NA	TGTGCCGCAGGGGTGAACACCATATATTTT	CAAGVNTIYF
TRBV9	TRBJ2-2	NA	NA	TGTGCCAGCAGCCTGACGAGGGCTGGGGAGCTGTTTTTT	CASSLTRAGELFF
TRBV7-2	TRBJ2-7	NA	NA	TGTGCCAGCAGCGCTCCGGGACACCGCTCCTACGAGCAGTACTTC	CASSAPGHRSYEQYF
TRBV5-1	TRBJ1-5	few	NA	TGCGCCAGCAGCTTCGATGCGGGGAGCAATCAGCCCCAGCATTTT	CASSFDAGSNQPQHF
TRBV28	TRBJ1-4	NA	NA	TGTGCCAGCAGTTTTGAGGGACTCCAATGGGAAAAACTGTTTTTT	CASSFEGLQWEKLFF
TRBV5-1	TRBJ1-4	NA	TRBD1	TGCGCCAGCAGCTTGGAAGGGGGCTTCGGTGAAAAACTGTTTTTT	CASSLEGGFGEKLFF
TRBV27	TRBJ2-2	NA	TRBD1	TGTGCCAGCAGTTTGGCAGGGGGCATCACCGGGGAGCTGTTTTTT	CASSLAGGITGELFF
TRBV27	TRBJ1-2	NA	NA	TGTGCCAGCAGTCTCAGGGTGCTGGGCTATGGCTACACCTTC	CASSLRVLGYGYTF
TRBV6-5	TRBJ2-7	NA	TRBD1	TGTGCCAGCAGCTCACCGGGACAGGGCTATTACGAGCAGTACTTC	CASSSPGQGYYEQYF
TRBV7-6	TRBJ2-2	NA	NA	TGTGCCAGCAGCTTAGGCTCGGGCACCGGGGAGCTGTTTTTT	CASSLGSGTGELFF
TRBV4-3	TRBJ2-1	NA	NA	TGCGCCAGCAGCCCTGGGGCAGACAATGAGCAGTTCTTC	CASSPGADNEQFF
TRBV15	TRBJ1-1	NA	NA	TGTGCCACCAGCATCCTTCCGGGAACTGAAGCTTTCTTT	CATSILPGTEAFF